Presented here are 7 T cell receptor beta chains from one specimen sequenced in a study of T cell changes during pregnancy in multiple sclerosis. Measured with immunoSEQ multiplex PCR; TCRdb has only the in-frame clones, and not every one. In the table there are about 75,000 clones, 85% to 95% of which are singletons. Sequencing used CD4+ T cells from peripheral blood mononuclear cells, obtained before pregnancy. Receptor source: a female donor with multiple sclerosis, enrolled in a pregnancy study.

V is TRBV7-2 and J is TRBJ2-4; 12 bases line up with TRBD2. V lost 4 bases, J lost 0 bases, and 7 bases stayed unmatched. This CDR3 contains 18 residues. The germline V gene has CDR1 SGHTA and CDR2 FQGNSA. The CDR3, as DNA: TGTGCCAGCAGCTCAAGGACTAGCGGGATCTTAGCCAAAAACATTCAGTACTTC. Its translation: CASSSRTSGILAKNIQYF.

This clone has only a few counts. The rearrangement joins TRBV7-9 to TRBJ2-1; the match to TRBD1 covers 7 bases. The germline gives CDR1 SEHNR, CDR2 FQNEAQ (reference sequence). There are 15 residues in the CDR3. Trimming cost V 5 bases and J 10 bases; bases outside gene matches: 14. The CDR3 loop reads CASSAGTALGVEQFF. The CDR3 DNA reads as TGTGCCAGCAGCGCCGGGACAGCCCTGGGCGTGGAGCAGTTCTTC.

The CDR3 spells CASSLSSSLGTQYF. The CDR3 nucleotides are TGTGCCAGCAGCTTATCCTCCTCCCTAGGTACGCAGTATTTT. The chain couples TRBV7-9 to TRBJ2-3, with D uncertain. Trimming cost V 2 bases and J 8 bases, with 14 bases left between them. The length of the CDR3 is 14 residues. The germline V gene encodes CDR1 SEHNR and CDR2 FQNEAQ (reference sequence).

For the CDR3, the DNA is TGTGCCACTAAATACAGGGGGGATGGCTACACCTTC. Its translation is CATKYRGDGYTF. V and J are TRBV19 and TRBJ1-2; 8 nucleotides match TRBD1. Trimming took 10 bases from V and 6 from J; bases not matched to a gene: 7. Germline V gene sequence: CDR1 LNHDA, CDR2 SQIVND (reference sequence). This CDR3 has 12 amino acids.

CDR3 loop: CASRRAVQETQYF. The CDR3 DNA follows: TGTGCCAGCAGGAGGGCGGTTCAAGAGACCCAGTACTTC. The chain employs TRBV11-2 and TRBJ2-5; perhaps TRBD2 as D (5 bases). The CDR3 is made up of 13 amino acids. Per the germline V gene, CDR1 is SGHAT and CDR2 is FQNNGV. Between the trimmed V and J ends, which lost 6 bases and 2 bases, there was a span of 10 bases.

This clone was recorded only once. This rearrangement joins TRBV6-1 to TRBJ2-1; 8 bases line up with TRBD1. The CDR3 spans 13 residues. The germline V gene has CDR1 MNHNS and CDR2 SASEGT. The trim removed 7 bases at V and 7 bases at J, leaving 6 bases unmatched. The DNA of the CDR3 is TGTGCCAGCAAACTTTACAGGGGGAATGAGCAGTTCTTC. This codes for CASKLYRGNEQFF.

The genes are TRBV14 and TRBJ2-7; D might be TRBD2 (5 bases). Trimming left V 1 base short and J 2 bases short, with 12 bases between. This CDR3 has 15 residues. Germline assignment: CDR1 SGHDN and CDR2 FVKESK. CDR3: CASSQAGWGAYEQYF. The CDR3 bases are TGTGCCAGCAGCCAAGCGGGGTGGGGAGCCTACGAGCAGTACTTC.